A selection of T cell receptor beta chains follows, all from one sample in a study of T cell repertoires in cytomegalovirus infection. MiXCR was run by TCRdb on the reads, yielding one entry per CDR3 protein. This table holds about half a million distinct CDR3 sequences, around 35% found once. Which antigens these TCRs recognize remains unknown. The specimen was cultured PBMCs, collected from culture after CMV antigen stimulation. These TCRs come from a human donor in good health (CMV status not recorded). Some clones in this sample may be carry-over from other donors' samples. Each CDR3 is given with its conserved first and last residue. The D gene is left open where the match is weak. The size entry is marked missing in some rows and otherwise reads once, few, many or a size class.

CDR3 length: 20
D gene: TRBD2
V gene: TRBV7-2
clone size: few
J gene: TRBJ2-7
CDR3 protein: CASSLLEGQAPAGGPYEQYF
CDR3 DNA: TGTGCCAGCAGCTTACTAGAGGGACAGGCACCAGCGGGAGGGCCCTACGAGCAGTACTTC

CDR3 length: 12
D gene: NA
V gene: TRBV2
clone size: once
J gene: TRBJ2-1
CDR3 protein: CASSEFRNEQFF
CDR3 DNA: TGTGCCAGCAGTGAATTCCGGAATGAGCAGTTCTTC

CDR3 length: 13
D gene: TRBD1
V gene: TRBV27
clone size: NA
J gene: TRBJ2-7
CDR3 protein: CASRRQGANEQYF
CDR3 DNA: TGTGCCAGCCGTAGACAGGGGGCCAACGAGCAGTACTTC

CDR3 length: 17
D gene: TRBD2
V gene: TRBV12-5
clone size: NA
J gene: TRBJ2-5
CDR3 protein: CASGLVQGASGKETQYF
CDR3 DNA: TGTGCTAGTGGTTTGGTACAAGGTGCTAGCGGAAAAGAGACCCAGTACTTC

CDR3 length: 18
D gene: TRBD2
V gene: TRBV4-1
clone size: NA
J gene: TRBJ2-3
CDR3 protein: CASSHPRTRRASTDTQYF
CDR3 DNA: TGCGCCAGCAGCCATCCCCGGACTAGGAGAGCTAGCACAGATACGCAGTATTTT

CDR3 length: 13
D gene: NA
V gene: TRBV19
clone size: few
J gene: TRBJ2-2
CDR3 protein: CASTLVNTGELFF
CDR3 DNA: TGTGCCAGTACTCTAGTGAACACCGGGGAGCTGTTTTTT

CDR3 length: 13
D gene: NA
V gene: TRBV12-3/TRBV12-4
clone size: few
J gene: TRBJ2-7
CDR3 protein: CASSLQDLYEQYF
CDR3 DNA: TGTGCCAGCAGTCTCCAAGACCTCTACGAGCAGTACTTC

CDR3 length: 14
D gene: NA
V gene: TRBV7-2
clone size: few
J gene: TRBJ2-7
CDR3 protein: CASSLGTLLYEQYF
CDR3 DNA: TGTGCCAGCAGCTTAGGGACACTTCTCTACGAGCAGTACTTC

CDR3 length: 13
D gene: TRBD1
V gene: TRBV10-1
clone size: NA
J gene: TRBJ2-3
CDR3 protein: CASNRGLEDTQYF
CDR3 DNA: TGCGCCAGCAACAGGGGATTGGAAGATACGCAGTATTTT

CDR3 length: 14
D gene: TRBD1
V gene: TRBV12-3/TRBV12-4
clone size: few
J gene: TRBJ2-7
CDR3 protein: CASSFGRGTYEQYF
CDR3 DNA: TGTGCCAGCAGTTTCGGCAGGGGGACCTACGAGCAGTACTTC

CDR3 length: 14
D gene: NA
V gene: TRBV7-8
clone size: NA
J gene: TRBJ1-2
CDR3 protein: CASSLEHRTYGYTF
CDR3 DNA: TGTGCCAGCAGCTTAGAGCACAGGACCTATGGCTACACCTTC

CDR3 length: 13
D gene: NA
V gene: TRBV7-2
clone size: many
J gene: TRBJ1-5
CDR3 protein: CASSLAGSQPQHF
CDR3 DNA: TGTGCCAGCAGCTTAGCAGGGTCTCAGCCCCAGCATTTT

CDR3 length: 15
D gene: TRBD1
V gene: TRBV12-3/TRBV12-4
clone size: NA
J gene: TRBJ2-2
CDR3 protein: CASSPAWTGSGELFF
CDR3 DNA: TGTGCCAGCAGTCCCGCCTGGACAGGGTCCGGGGAGCTGTTTTTT

CDR3 length: 15
D gene: NA
V gene: TRBV6-6
clone size: NA
J gene: TRBJ1-2
CDR3 protein: CASSYQASPDYGYTF
CDR3 DNA: TGTGCCAGCAGTTACCAGGCCTCCCCTGACTATGGCTACACCTTC

CDR3 length: 16
D gene: NA
V gene: TRBV6-1
clone size: few
J gene: TRBJ2-5
CDR3 protein: CASSAQVIGGRETQYF
CDR3 DNA: TGTGCCAGCAGTGCACAGGTGATAGGGGGGCGAGAGACCCAGTACTTC

CDR3 length: 16
D gene: NA
V gene: TRBV29-1
clone size: NA
J gene: TRBJ2-3
CDR3 protein: CSVEDGWGQGTDTQYF
CDR3 DNA: TGCAGCGTTGAAGATGGGTGGGGACAAGGCACAGATACGCAGTATTTT

CDR3 length: 15
D gene: TRBD2
V gene: TRBV10-2
clone size: NA
J gene: TRBJ2-3
CDR3 protein: CASCVGEGHTDTQYF
CDR3 DNA: TGCGCCAGCTGCGTTGGGGAGGGCCACACAGATACGCAGTATTTT

CDR3 length: 16
D gene: TRBD2
V gene: TRBV6-2/TRBV6-3
clone size: NA
J gene: TRBJ2-5
CDR3 protein: CASSYRLAGGKETQYF
CDR3 DNA: TGTGCCAGCAGTTACCGACTAGCGGGGGGAAAAGAGACCCAGTACTTC

CDR3 length: 17
D gene: TRBD1
V gene: TRBV15
clone size: NA
J gene: TRBJ2-5
CDR3 protein: CATRPKDKYGTEETQYF
CDR3 DNA: TGTGCCACCAGGCCTAAAGACAAATACGGGACAGAAGAGACCCAGTACTTC

CDR3 length: 14
D gene: TRBD2
V gene: TRBV12-3/TRBV12-4
clone size: NA
J gene: TRBJ2-7
CDR3 protein: CASSLREGLREQYF
CDR3 DNA: TGTGCCAGCAGTTTACGGGAGGGACTACGGGAGCAGTACTTC

CDR3 length: 14
D gene: NA
V gene: TRBV10-3
clone size: NA
J gene: TRBJ2-3
CDR3 protein: CAISEMRDTDTQYF
CDR3 DNA: TGTGCCATCAGTGAGATGCGGGACACAGATACGCAGTATTTT

CDR3 length: 16
D gene: NA
V gene: TRBV19
clone size: many
J gene: TRBJ2-5
CDR3 protein: CASQSLRADQQETQYF
CDR3 DNA: TGTGCCAGCCAGAGTCTCCGAGCGGACCAACAAGAGACCCAGTACTTC

CDR3 length: 12
D gene: NA
V gene: TRBV20-1
clone size: NA
J gene: TRBJ1-4
CDR3 protein: CSAPQGLEKLFF
CDR3 DNA: TGCAGTGCCCCCCAGGGATTGGAAAAACTGTTTTTT

CDR3 length: 14
D gene: TRBD2
V gene: TRBV5-4
clone size: NA
J gene: TRBJ2-4
CDR3 protein: CASSIAGGMDIQYF
CDR3 DNA: TGTGCCAGCAGTATAGCGGGAGGGATGGACATTCAGTACTTC

CDR3 length: 13
D gene: NA
V gene: TRBV7-9
clone size: NA
J gene: TRBJ1-2
CDR3 protein: CASSPIEGYGYTF
CDR3 DNA: TGTGCCAGCAGCCCCATTGAGGGCTATGGCTACACCTTC

CDR3 length: 14
D gene: TRBD2
V gene: TRBV7-2
clone size: many
J gene: TRBJ2-4
CDR3 protein: CASTPQAGEFIQYF
CDR3 DNA: TGTGCCAGCACCCCACAAGCGGGAGAGTTCATTCAGTACTTC

CDR3 length: 15
D gene: NA
V gene: TRBV7-2
clone size: NA
J gene: TRBJ2-1
CDR3 protein: CASSLEADSYNEQFF
CDR3 DNA: TGTGCCAGCAGCTTAGAGGCGGATTCCTACAATGAGCAGTTCTTC

CDR3 length: 12
D gene: NA
V gene: TRBV29-1
clone size: few
J gene: TRBJ2-2
CDR3 protein: CSVAEVAGELFF
CDR3 DNA: TGCAGCGTTGCGGAGGTTGCCGGGGAGCTGTTTTTT

CDR3 length: 15
D gene: NA
V gene: TRBV7-2
clone size: many
J gene: TRBJ2-3
CDR3 protein: CASSLAGAFLDTQYF
CDR3 DNA: TGTGCCAGCAGCTTGGCGGGCGCTTTTTTAGATACGCAGTATTTT

CDR3 length: 15
D gene: TRBD1
V gene: TRBV6-6
clone size: many
J gene: TRBJ1-2
CDR3 protein: CASKGGVRLNYGYTF
CDR3 DNA: TGTGCCAGCAAAGGGGGCGTTCGCCTGAACTATGGCTACACCTTC

CDR3 length: 15
D gene: NA
V gene: TRBV12-3/TRBV12-4
clone size: NA
J gene: TRBJ2-3
CDR3 protein: CASSSCNSLTDTQYF
CDR3 DNA: TGTGCCAGCAGTTCGTGTAACTCACTCACAGATACGCAGTATTTT

CDR3 length: 14
D gene: TRBD1
V gene: TRBV7-2
clone size: many
J gene: TRBJ1-2
CDR3 protein: CASRITGGNYGYTF
CDR3 DNA: TGTGCCAGCAGAATAACAGGGGGGAACTATGGCTACACCTTC

CDR3 length: 17
D gene: NA
V gene: TRBV4-1
clone size: NA
J gene: TRBJ2-3
CDR3 protein: CASSHEIASSSTDTQYF
CDR3 DNA: TGCGCCAGCAGCCACGAGATAGCCTCCTCAAGCACAGATACGCAGTATTTT

CDR3 length: 14
D gene: NA
V gene: TRBV7-8
clone size: few
J gene: TRBJ1-1
CDR3 protein: CASSLRWDNTEAFF
CDR3 DNA: TGTGCCAGCAGCTTAAGATGGGATAACACTGAAGCTTTCTTT

CDR3 length: 16
D gene: NA
V gene: TRBV7-2
clone size: many
J gene: TRBJ1-5
CDR3 protein: CASSVSGTVRNQPQHF
CDR3 DNA: TGTGCCAGCAGCGTTTCCGGGACCGTGCGCAATCAGCCCCAGCATTTT

CDR3 length: 16
D gene: TRBD2
V gene: TRBV7-2
clone size: few
J gene: TRBJ2-3
CDR3 protein: CASSWLAGGGTDTQYF
CDR3 DNA: TGTGCCAGCAGCTGGCTAGCGGGAGGGGGCACAGATACGCAGTATTTT

CDR3 length: 15
D gene: NA
V gene: TRBV18
clone size: few
J gene: TRBJ1-1
CDR3 protein: CASSPQTGSNTEAFF
CDR3 DNA: TGTGCCAGCTCACCGCAGACAGGTTCGAACACTGAAGCTTTCTTT

CDR3 length: 13
D gene: NA
V gene: TRBV12-3/TRBV12-4
clone size: many
J gene: TRBJ1-2
CDR3 protein: CASSSGANYGYTF
CDR3 DNA: TGTGCCAGCAGCTCAGGGGCTAACTATGGCTACACCTTC

CDR3 length: 14
D gene: NA
V gene: TRBV7-8
clone size: NA
J gene: TRBJ2-1
CDR3 protein: CASSRGQKYNEQFF
CDR3 DNA: TGTGCCAGCAGCCGTGGACAGAAATACAATGAGCAGTTCTTC

CDR3 length: 14
D gene: TRBD2
V gene: TRBV11-2
clone size: NA
J gene: TRBJ2-5
CDR3 protein: CASGASGAQETQYF
CDR3 DNA: TGTGCCAGTGGGGCTAGCGGGGCCCAAGAGACCCAGTACTTC

CDR3 length: 14
D gene: TRBD1
V gene: TRBV20-1
clone size: few
J gene: TRBJ1-2
CDR3 protein: CSASLSGQGGGYTF
CDR3 DNA: TGCAGTGCTAGTCTCAGTGGCCAGGGGGGCGGCTACACCTTC

CDR3 length: 16
D gene: TRBD1
V gene: TRBV2
clone size: NA
J gene: TRBJ2-3
CDR3 protein: CASRGTGGRGQDTQYF
CDR3 DNA: TGTGCCAGCAGGGGGACAGGGGGGAGAGGGCAAGATACGCAGTATTTT

CDR3 length: 13
D gene: NA
V gene: TRBV29-1
clone size: NA
J gene: TRBJ2-3
CDR3 protein: CSVEKGLGDTQYF
CDR3 DNA: TGCAGCGTTGAGAAGGGATTGGGGGATACGCAGTATTTT

CDR3 length: 18
D gene: NA
V gene: TRBV20-1
clone size: few
J gene: TRBJ2-1
CDR3 protein: CSAAPAPSLISSYNEQFF
CDR3 DNA: TGCAGTGCTGCCCCGGCCCCCAGCCTCATTAGCTCCTACAATGAGCAGTTCTTC

CDR3 length: 16
D gene: TRBD2
V gene: TRBV7-2
clone size: few
J gene: TRBJ2-3
CDR3 protein: CASSFYPGLAADTQYF
CDR3 DNA: TGTGCCAGCAGCTTTTATCCGGGACTAGCCGCAGATACGCAGTATTTT

CDR3 length: 11
D gene: NA
V gene: TRBV29-1
clone size: many
J gene: TRBJ1-1
CDR3 protein: CSVGKNTEAFF
CDR3 DNA: TGCAGCGTTGGGAAGAACACTGAAGCTTTCTTT

CDR3 length: 12
D gene: NA
V gene: TRBV4-2
clone size: NA
J gene: TRBJ2-1
CDR3 protein: CASSPRRYEQFF
CDR3 DNA: TGTGCCAGCAGTCCCCGGAGGTATGAGCAGTTCTTC

CDR3 length: 18
D gene: TRBD1
V gene: TRBV6-2/TRBV6-3
clone size: NA
J gene: TRBJ1-1
CDR3 protein: CASSRPTGTGGMNTEAFF
CDR3 DNA: TGTGCCAGCAGTCGACCTACCGGGACAGGGGGCATGAACACTGAAGCTTTCTTT